The 30 T cell receptor beta chains presented below share a single source sample, sequenced in a study of blood T cells in healthy people across ages. The authors ran a second PCR of about 7 to 11 cycles using a sample-barcoded 5' primer and a J-beta primer mix. Each CDR3 protein gets one entry after TCRdb re-called the 5' RACE reads with MiXCR. The repertoire holds just under 900,000 distinct CDR3 sequences, with 29% as singletons. The sequencing sample was made of blood. These receptors were collected from a woman older than 75 in good health.

This rearrangement joins TRBV7-2 to TRBJ2-1, with 7 bases identical to TRBD2. The CDR3 sequence is 15 residues long. Per germline, CDR1 SGHTA and CDR2 FQGNSA. The V and J ends lost 3 bases and 4 bases, in that order; junction bases with no gene match: 6. CDR3 residues: CASSFVWTRYNEQFF. The DNA of the CDR3 is TGTGCCAGCAGCTTCGTTTGGACTAGATACAATGAGCAGTTCTTC.

A few counts support this clonotype. The chain combines TRBV5-1 with TRBJ2-3; either TRBD1 or TRBD2 may supply D (6 bases each). The germline V and J ends were trimmed by 0 bases and 1 base, with 15 bases remaining between them. CDR3 size: 17 residues. Germline CDR1 and CDR2: SGHRS and YFSETQ. CDR3 in DNA: TGCGCCAGCAGCTTGGCCCAAAACGGGGGCCGCACAGATACGCAGTATTTT. Its protein is CASSLAQNGGRTDTQYF.

The gene calls are TRBV29-1 and TRBJ1-2; 8 bases align to TRBD1. Germline-derived CDR1 and CDR2 are SQVTM and ANQGSEA. Trimming at V came to 7 bases and at J to 6 bases, leaving 7 bases not matched to a gene. The CDR3 extends over 12 amino acids. The CDR3 here is CSGRDRTNGYTF. The CDR3 DNA reads TGCAGCGGTCGGGACAGGACAAATGGCTACACCTTC.

This clonotype was counted many times. The rearrangement links TRBV12-3 or TRBV12-4 to TRBJ2-1; TRBD1 matches at 10 bases. The CDR3 length is 14 residues. Trimming at V came to 5 bases and at J to 7 bases, leaving 5 bases not matched to a gene. DNA for the CDR3: TGTGCCAGCAGTACGGGACAGGGGAAGAATGAGCAGTTCTTC. Translated: CASSTGQGKNEQFF.

The V call is TRBV20-1, the J call TRBJ2-7; 9 bases are shared with TRBD2. The DNA matches TRBJ2-5 better at its end, which makes the J call doubtful. This CDR3 has 14 residues. Per the germline V gene, CDR1 is DFQATT and CDR2 is SNEGSKA (reference sequence). The CDR3 DNA follows: TGCAGTGCTAGACCAGCGGGGGGCCGGGAGACCCAGTACTTC. This translates into CSARPAGGRETQYF.

A remark on this clonotype: A much larger clone sits a single nucleotide away, making a read error possible. The chain is built from TRBV5-1 and TRBJ2-7; D not resolved. The germline V and J ends were trimmed by 9 bases and 1 base, with 17 bases remaining between them. Germline V lookup: CDR1 SGHRS, CDR2 YFSETQ. The length of the CDR3 is 14 residues. The CDR3 DNA reads TGCGCCATCGAATCTGGGCACTCTTCCTACGAGCAGTACTTC. Translated: CAIESGHSSYEQYF. Looking up the rest from reference TRBV5-1 and TRBJ2-7 gives the full variable domain: KAGVTQTPRYLIKTRGQQVTLSCSPISGHRSVSWYQQTPGQGLQFLFEYFSETQRNKGNFPGRFSGRQFSNSRSEMNVSTLELGDSALYLCAIESGHSSYEQYFGPGTRLTVT.

This clonotype came up many times. The chain couples TRBV11-2 to TRBJ2-5; possibly TRBD1 for D (5 bases). V was shortened by 5 bases and J by 5 bases, with 12 bases between the two germline ends. The CDR3 extends over 13 amino acids. Germline V lookup: CDR1 SGHAT, CDR2 FQNNGV. The CDR3 DNA sequence: TGTGCCAGCAGCACTGGACACAGGGAGACCCAGTACTTC. As protein: CASSTGHRETQYF.

As for this clonotype: A much larger clone differs by one base, so this may be a read error. In DNA form, the CDR3 reads TGTGCCAGCAGGTACTCGACAGAAACCTACGAGCAGTACTTC. Protein: CASRYSTETYEQYF. The gene calls are TRBV6-2 or TRBV6-3 and TRBJ2-7, with D perhaps TRBD1 (5 bases). CDR3 length equals 14 residues. CDR1 is MNHEY and CDR2 is SVGEGT in the germline V gene.

V and J are TRBV21-1 and TRBJ1-2; the table's D call TRBD1 went unverified against the DNA. TRBV21-1 has pseudogene status. The CDR3 is 14 amino acids. The CDR3 DNA reads TGTGCCAGCAGCCCTCCCCGGGACCACTATGGCTACACCTTC. Amino acids: CASSPPRDHYGYTF.

This clonotype was observed many times. The rearrangement joins TRBV9 to TRBJ2-1, with 7 nucleotides matching TRBD1. CDR1 is SGDLS and CDR2 is YYNGEE in the germline V gene. The CDR3 has 18 amino acids. V lost 3 bases and J lost 2; bases outside the gene matches: 14. The CDR3 DNA follows: TGTGCCAGCAGCGGAAACCACCGTCGGGACAGAGCCTACAATGAGCAGTTCTTC. It specifies CASSGNHRRDRAYNEQFF.

This clonotype has a handful of counts. The chain has TRBV28 and TRBJ2-3; 11 positions agree with TRBD1. J was trimmed by 4 bases and V by 5 bases; bases with no gene match: 8. The CDR3 totals 16 residues. The germline gives CDR1 MDHEN, CDR2 SYDVKM. CDR3 DNA sequence: TGTGCCAGCAGTCTGCCGGGGACAGGGGGGTCAGATACGCAGTATTTT. Translated: CASSLPGTGGSDTQYF. Variable domain in full (rest from reference TRBV28 and TRBJ2-3): DVKVTQSSRYLVKRTGEKVFLECVQDMDHENMFWYRQDPGLGLRLIYFSYDVKMKEKGDIPEGYSVSREKKERFSLILESASTNQTSMYLCASSLPGTGGSDTQYFGPGTRLTVL.

This sequence joins TRBV7-2 and TRBJ2-1, with D possibly matching TRBD2 (6 bases). The CDR3 covers 13 residues. Trimming took 7 bases from V and 4 from J, leaving 11 bases between them. CDR1 is SGHTA, CDR2 FQGNSA, per germline. The CDR3 is CASNPGTYNEQFF. The CDR3 DNA reads as TGTGCCAGCAACCCAGGGACTTACAATGAGCAGTTCTTC.

V usage is TRBV7-6 and J usage is TRBJ2-1, with a possible D match to TRBD2 (5 bases). Germline CDR1 reads SGHVS; CDR2 reads FNYEAQ. The CDR3 is made up of 15 amino acids. Trimming cost V 5 bases and J 0 bases, with 11 bases left between them. The CDR3 DNA reads TGTGCCAGCAGCCGGATGGGAGACTCCTACAATGAGCAGTTCTTC. It specifies CASSRMGDSYNEQFF. Complete variable domain (other parts from reference TRBV7-6 and TRBJ2-1): GAGVSQSPRYKVTKRGQDVALRCDPISGHVSLYWYRQALGQGPEFLTYFNYEAQQDKSGLPNDRFSAERPEGSISTLTIQRTEQRDSAMYRCASSRMGDSYNEQFFGPGTRLTVL.

V gene TRBV6-2 or TRBV6-3 combines with J gene TRBJ1-2; D is perhaps TRBD1 (5 bases). CDR3 size: 13 residues. V lost 6 bases and J 7 bases, leaving 15 bases between the germline ends. The V gene's germline CDR1 is MNHEY and CDR2 SVGEGT. CDR3 sequence reads: CASRAGTAVGYTF. The CDR3 DNA sequence: TGTGCCAGCAGGGCCGGGACCGCTGTTGGCTACACCTTC.

In the case of this clonotype: The junction differs from germline at one of its ends, possibly a read error. This sequence joins TRBV25-1 and TRBJ1-1; tentatively, D is TRBD1 (6 bases). CDR3 size: 15 residues. In germline, CDR1 is MGHDK, CDR2 SYGVNS. CDR3 nucleotide sequence: TGTGCCGGCAGTGGACCCACAGGGTTGAACACTGAAGCTTTCTTT. Translated, it gives CAGSGPTGLNTEAFF.

About this clonotype itself: A much larger clone differs by one base, so this may be a read error. The V gene is TRBV25-1, the J gene TRBJ2-5, with D unresolved. The CDR3 extends over 12 amino acids. The V end lost 5 bases, the J end lost 4 bases, and 8 bases lay between the germline ends. The germline gives CDR1 MGHDK, CDR2 SYGVNS. The CDR3 nucleotides are TGTGCCAGCAGTATGAAGGGAGAGACCCAGTACTTC. The encoded protein is CASSMKGETQYF.

Ten or more counts support this clonotype. CDR3 amino acids: CSAGQGVDQPQHF. The CDR3 DNA reads TGCAGTGCTGGACAGGGAGTAGATCAGCCCCAGCATTTT. This chain joins TRBV20-1 and TRBJ1-5; TRBD1 aligns across 8 bases. The CDR3 covers 13 residues. Losses at the gene ends were 5 bases for V and 5 bases for J; bases not matched to a gene: 5. Germline V gives CDR1 DFQATT, CDR2 SNEGSKA (reference sequence).

This rearrangement joins TRBV11-2 to TRBJ2-5, with TRBD2 matching over 7 bases. The junction had 15 bases not matched to a gene; V was cut back by 4 bases and J by 4 bases. Germline V gene lookup returns CDR1 SGHAT and CDR2 FQNNGV. The CDR3 has 17 residues. The CDR3 sequence is CASSSSVPGLRGETQYF. The CDR3 nucleotides are TGTGCCAGCAGCTCATCCGTGCCGGGACTAAGGGGAGAGACCCAGTACTTC.

This clonotype came up many times. The CDR3: CASASVASYEQYF. As DNA, the CDR3 is TGTGCCAGCGCTTCTGTAGCCTCCTACGAGCAGTACTTC. The rearrangement joins TRBV7-2 to TRBJ2-7; no definite D call. The V gene lost 8 bases and the J gene lost 0 bases, with 11 bases spanning the gap. The CDR3 is made up of 13 amino acids. Germline values: CDR1 SGHTA, CDR2 FQGNSA.

This clonotype was counted many times. The genes are TRBV20-1 and TRBJ2-5; D uncertain. V was pared by 6 bases and J by 7 bases, with 18 bases between. CDR3 length: 13 amino acids. CDR1 DFQATT and CDR2 SNEGSKA come from the germline V gene (reference sequence). In DNA, the CDR3 is TGCAGTGCCGGCCCCGCCCCCCATGGGACCCAGTACTTC. Translation: CSAGPAPHGTQYF.

This clonotype has at least ten counts. J is TRBJ2-1 and V is TRBV6-2 or TRBV6-3; 7 nucleotides line up with TRBD2. The CDR3 is made up of 17 amino acids. Trimming removed 5 bases from V and 4 bases from J; junction bases left unmatched: 14. CDR1 MNHEY and CDR2 SVGEGT come from the germline V gene. This CDR3 reads CASSTTRAAGPYNEQFF. The CDR3 DNA sequence: TGTGCCAGCAGTACCACCCGGGCAGCGGGGCCTTACAATGAGCAGTTCTTC.

To note about this clonotype: Being one base from a much bigger clone, this may be a read error. The CDR3 region has the DNA TGTACCAGCAGTTACTCCTACAGGAATAATAATTCACCCCTCCACTTT. It encodes CTSSYSYRNNNSPLHF. The chain joins TRBV6-5 to TRBJ1-6; D may be TRBD1 (5 bases). Germline V gene lookup returns CDR1 MNHEY and CDR2 SVGAGI. The CDR3 has 16 residues.

This clonotype has ten or more counts. CDR3 nucleotides: TGTGCCAGCAGTTTCGGAGACGAGCAGTACTTC. This translates into CASSFGDEQYF. The chain links TRBV12-3 or TRBV12-4 to TRBJ2-7, with D unclear. This CDR3 spans 11 amino acids. V shed 3 bases and J shed 5 bases, with 5 bases lying between them.

This clonotype was seen ten or more times. The chain combines TRBV7-9 with TRBJ1-4, with a weak D call TRBD1 (6 bases). The CDR3 has 15 residues. The V gene lost 4 bases and the J gene lost 0 bases, with 9 bases spanning the gap. Per germline, CDR1 SEHNR and CDR2 FQNEAQ (reference sequence). The CDR3 DNA is TGTGCCAGCAGCTCTGGACAGACAACTAATGAAAAACTGTTTTTT. Amino acids: CASSSGQTTNEKLFF. Filled out from reference TRBV7-9 and TRBJ1-4, the complete variable domain reads DTGVSQNPRHKITKRGQNVTFRCDPISEHNRLYWYRQTLGQGPEFLTYFQNEAQLEKSRLLSDRFSAERPKGSFSTLEIQRTEQGDSAMYLCASSSGQTTNEKLFFGSGTQLSVL.

This clonotype was counted many times. The genes are TRBV25-1 and TRBJ2-3; D is uncertain. CDR3 length: 12 amino acids. Germline CDR1 MGHDK, CDR2 SYGVNS. V gave up 5 bases and J gave up 5 bases, with 8 bases separating them. Here the CDR3 DNA reads TGTGCCAGCAGTACTCAAATAGATACGCAGTATTTT. Protein: CASSTQIDTQYF.

The gene calls are TRBV20-1 and TRBJ2-3, with no clear D. The CDR3 sequence is 15 residues long. V gave up 3 bases and J gave up 2 bases, with 15 bases separating them. CDR1 is DFQATT and CDR2 is SNEGSKA in the germline V gene (reference sequence). The CDR3 sequence is CSASSITENTDTQYF. DNA for the CDR3: TGCAGTGCTAGCTCCATAACAGAGAACACAGATACGCAGTATTTT.

Concerning this clonotype: Just one base apart from a much larger clone, this may be a read error. The chain employs TRBV28 and TRBJ2-6; D could derive from TRBD1 or TRBD2 (7 bases each). CDR1 and CDR2 (germline): MDHEN, SYDVKM. The CDR3 length is 15 residues. CDR3 in DNA: TGTGCCAGCAGCACCCCAGGGGGAGGGGCCAGCGTCCTGACTTTC. Translated: CASSTPGGGASVLTF.

This clonotype has a handful of counts. The CDR3 sequence: CAWNREGATNEKLFF. DNA for the CDR3: TGTGCCTGGAACAGGGAGGGAGCAACTAATGAAAAACTGTTTTTT. V gene TRBV30 combines with J gene TRBJ1-4, with D maybe TRBD1 (6 bases). V shed 4 bases and J shed 0 bases, with 12 bases lying between them. This CDR3 is built from 15 residues. Germline CDR1 is GTSNPN and CDR2 is SVGIG (reference sequence).

The V and J genes are TRBV6-6 and TRBJ2-4; TRBD2 might be the D (5 bases). The DNA end favors TRBJ2-7, so the J call may be wrong. Germline V gene sequence: CDR1 MNHNY, CDR2 SVGAGI (reference sequence). The CDR3 consists of 14 residues. The CDR3 here is CASWQRRSSYEQYF. CDR3 sequence (DNA): TGTGCCAGCTGGCAGCGGCGGAGCTCCTACGAGCAGTACTTC.

This clonotype has ten or more counts. An end of the junction differs from the germline gene, which may be a read error. This chain connects TRBV3-1 to TRBJ2-7; D is ambiguous. Germline CDR1 and CDR2: LGHDT and YNNKEL (reference sequence). The CDR3 sequence is 12 residues long. In DNA form, the CDR3 reads TGCGCCAGCAGCCAAGCCGGCTACGAGCAGTACTTC. Amino acids: CASSQAGYEQYF.